This T cell receptor (beta chain) was captured by sequencing in a study of identical twins. Trimming cost V 5 bases and J 0 bases, with 13 bases left between them. The CDR3 loop spans 15 amino acids. Germline V gene lookup returns CDR1 DFQATT and CDR2 SNEGSKA (reference sequence). At least ten counts were recorded for this clonotype. Its target is unknown. MiXCR, applied by TCRdb to the 5' RACE reads, yields one record per CDR3 protein. The sample lists fewer than 350,000 distinct CDR3 sequences; less than 9% were seen once. Findings and caveats of the study: The study drew conclusions from cross-sectional statistical analysis, not from following the same donors. A partial confounding effect on zero-insertion analyses could come from invariant MAIT and iNKT cells. In cord blood, abundant beta clonotypes had fewer insertions; memory showed no trend.

The same data also contributed to another study, on yellow fever vaccine responses in identical twins.

Input material: memory (CD45RO+) T cells sorted from blood. This rearrangement joins TRBV20-1 to TRBJ2-2, with D possibly matching TRBD2 (6 bases). This TCR derives from a woman under 30 in good health. The chain's CDR3 is CSAFGAGSNTGELFF. DNA for the CDR3: TGCAGTGCTTTCGGGGCGGGGTCGAACACCGGGGAGCTGTTTTTT.